The 22 T cell receptor beta chains below all came from one sample that was sequenced in a study of CXCR3-negative and CXCR3-positive naive CD8 T cells. The antigens of these receptors remain unknown. Carrying UMI labels, the TRB cDNA libraries were prepared through 5' RACE. TCRdb reprocessed the 5' RACE reads and keeps a single row for each CDR3 protein, giving no DNA. The sample data list several thousand distinct CDR3 sequences. General study findings and limits: TRB CDR3s were more hydrophobic in CXCR3-positive than in CXCR3-negative naive cells.

The specimen sequenced was naive CXCR3+ CD8+ T cells from blood. As to subset: CD45RO-CCR7+CD27+CD95- naive CD8+ T cells expressing CXCR3 (TNR3+). Source of these receptors: a human donor in good health. Some clones in this sample may be carry-over from other donors' samples.

V is TRBV4-2 and J is TRBJ1-2; TCRdb names TRBD1, which stays unverified in the absence of DNA. CDR1 is LGHNA, CDR2 YNFKEQ, per germline. CDR3 length: 14 amino acids. The CDR3 sequence: CASSQADRESGYTF.

The CDR3 protein is CASNQGGTGELFF. The chain uses TRBV12-3 or TRBV12-4 and TRBJ2-2; the TRBD2 assignment by TCRdb is unverifiable without DNA. CDR3 length: 13 residues.

The chain uses TRBV5-1 and TRBJ2-1; TCRdb returns TRBD2, unconfirmable since there is no DNA. CDR3 size: 15 residues. Germline loops: CDR1 SGHRS, CDR2 YFSETQ. CDR3 amino acids: CASSLGTGIYNEQFF.

The rearrangement uses TRBV2 and TRBJ2-7; TCRdb lists TRBD1, though no DNA is available to test this call. CDR3 length: 15 amino acids. Germline V lookup: CDR1 SNHLY, CDR2 FYNNEI. The CDR3 loop is CASSEIRQGNYEQYF.

This chain uses TRBV6-5 with TRBJ2-4. Germline CDR1 MNHEY, CDR2 SVGAGI. This CDR3 has 13 residues. The CDR3 sequence is CASSPAYKNIQYF.

The chain recombines TRBV5-5 with TRBJ2-3; the TCRdb call, TRBD1, lacks DNA for checking. The CDR3 is 17 residues long. Germline V gene sequence: CDR1 SGHKS, CDR2 YYEKEE (reference sequence). The chain's CDR3 is CASSLRRDSVPTDTQYF.

Its frequency marks this clonotype as medium-sized (0.01 to 0.1%). The CDR3 reads CASSFFHSGFGSYEQYF. This rearrangement joins TRBV7-2 to TRBJ2-7. The CDR3 consists of 17 residues. The germline CDR1 and CDR2 sequences are SGHTA and FQGNSA.

This clonotype is labeled medium-sized (0.01 to 0.1%) based on frequency. This chain connects TRBV2 to TRBJ2-3; TCRdb indicates TRBD1, and absent DNA this call remains unverified. CDR3 length: 14 amino acids. Looked up from germline, CDR1 is SNHLY and CDR2 is FYNNEI. CDR3 residues: CASISGMSTDTQYF.

This CDR3 reads CSVEGGGAGLGQPQHF. The rearrangement joins TRBV29-1 to TRBJ1-5; TCRdb lists TRBD1, though no DNA is available to test this call. Germline V gene data show CDR1 as SQVTM and CDR2 as ANQGSEA. CDR3 length: 16 amino acids.

Frequency places this clonotype as medium-sized (0.01 to 0.1%). The chain carries TRBV29-1 and TRBJ2-2; TCRdb returns TRBD1, unconfirmable since there is no DNA. CDR3 length: 12 residues. The V gene's germline CDR1 is SQVTM and CDR2 ANQGSEA. The CDR3 spells CSVGTGVPELFF.

Considering frequency, this clonotype is medium-sized. V gene TRBV14 combines with J gene TRBJ2-1; TCRdb's D gene call, TRBD1, goes unchecked for lack of DNA. This CDR3 contains 14 residues. Germline values: CDR1 SGHDN, CDR2 FVKESK. This CDR3 reads CASSHDHRGNEQFF.

Frequency places this clonotype as medium-sized. V usage is TRBV29-1 and J usage is TRBJ1-1. CDR1 is SQVTM and CDR2 is ANQGSEA in the germline V gene. The CDR3 has 12 amino acids. CDR3 loop: CSVVMGNTEALF. Variable domain in full (rest from reference TRBV29-1 and TRBJ1-1): SAVISQKPSRDICQRGTSLTIQCQVDSQVTMMFWYRQQPGQSLTLIATANQGSEATYESGFVIDKFPISRPNLTFSTLTVSNMSPEDSSIYLCSVVMGNTEALFGQGTRLTVV.

This chain links TRBV7-8 with TRBJ1-5; without DNA, the TCRdb call of TRBD1 cannot be checked. The CDR3 loop spans 14 amino acids. Per the germline V gene, CDR1 is SGHVS and CDR2 is FQNEAQ. The CDR3 here is CASSLGTGLQPQHF.

Judged by frequency, this clonotype is medium-sized. The chain's CDR3 is CSARDVDGNEQFF. The chain combines TRBV20-1 with TRBJ2-1. This CDR3 has 13 residues. Germline assignment: CDR1 DFQATT and CDR2 SNEGSKA (reference sequence).

In terms of frequency, this clonotype is medium-sized. V usage is TRBV2 and J usage is TRBJ1-5. CDR1 is SNHLY, CDR2 FYNNEI, per germline. The CDR3 extends over 13 amino acids. CDR3 loop: CASRDWGNQPQHF.

This clonotype is labeled medium-sized based on frequency. This rearrangement joins TRBV7-3 to TRBJ2-1; TCRdb's assignment of TRBD1 cannot be checked, as there is no DNA. The length of the CDR3 is 13 residues. The germline V gene encodes CDR1 SGHTA and CDR2 FQGTGA. The CDR3 protein is CASSLPPWHEQFF.

According to its frequency, this clonotype is medium-sized. V usage is TRBV12-3 or TRBV12-4 and J usage is TRBJ2-1; TCRdb gives TRBD2 as the D gene, but with no DNA this cannot be confirmed. This CDR3 has 14 amino acids. The CDR3 region is CASSLWRDYNEQFF.

This clonotype ranks as medium-sized (0.01 to 0.1%) in terms of frequency. The chain joins TRBV6-5 to TRBJ2-1; TCRdb's assignment of TRBD1 cannot be checked, as there is no DNA. The CDR3 contains 12 residues. CDR1 MNHEY and CDR2 SVGAGI come from the germline V gene. CDR3 residues: CASSQTGNTPFF.

This clonotype is classed as medium-sized (0.01 to 0.1%) by frequency. The CDR3 sequence: CASSPTMTGGYTF. The chain couples TRBV6-5 to TRBJ1-2. This CDR3 comprises 13 residues. Germline V gene sequence: CDR1 MNHEY, CDR2 SVGAGI.

The J gene is TRBJ2-7, the V gene TRBV4-1; TCRdb designates TRBD2, a call that cannot be tested without DNA. Germline V gene data show CDR1 as MGHRA and CDR2 as YSYEKL. This CDR3 has 15 residues. CDR3 in amino acids: CASSQEGLAFYEQYF.

The J gene is TRBJ2-1, the V gene TRBV29-1; the TCRdb call, TRBD1, lacks DNA for checking. Germline V gene data show CDR1 as SQVTM and CDR2 as ANQGSEA. This CDR3 region has 14 residues. The CDR3 region is CSAKPRDIYNEQFF.

This rearrangement joins TRBV4-1 to TRBJ2-2; with no DNA, the TCRdb D assignment of TRBD1 cannot be verified. Germline CDR1 is MGHRA and CDR2 is YSYEKL. This CDR3 has 17 amino acids. The CDR3 reads CASSQEGGALNTGELFF.